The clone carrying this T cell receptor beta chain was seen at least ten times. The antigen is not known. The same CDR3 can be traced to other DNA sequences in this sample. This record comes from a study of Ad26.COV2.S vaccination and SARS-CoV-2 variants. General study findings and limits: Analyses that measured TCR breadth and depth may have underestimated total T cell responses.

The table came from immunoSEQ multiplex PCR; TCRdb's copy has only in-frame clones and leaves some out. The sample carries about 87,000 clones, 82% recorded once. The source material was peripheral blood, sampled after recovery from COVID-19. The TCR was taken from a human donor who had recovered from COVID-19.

Here the CDR3 reads CASSPDNYGYTF. The CDR3 DNA reads as TGTGCCAGCTCACCGGACAACTATGGCTACACCTTC. The chain uses TRBV18 and TRBJ1-2, with no clear D. The CDR3 spans 12 residues. Germline assignment: CDR1 KGHSH and CDR2 LQKENI. The V and J ends lost 3 bases and 2 bases respectively, with 4 bases between them. The whole variable domain, filled in from reference TRBV18 and TRBJ1-2, reads NAGVMQNPRHLVRRRGQEARLRCSPMKGHSHVYWYRQLPEEGLKFMVYLQKENIIDESGMPKERFSAEFPKEGPSILRIQQVVRGDSAAYFCASSPDNYGYTFGSGTRLTVV.